One and the same sample provided the 24 T cell receptor beta chains below, sequenced in a study of shared clonotypes between healthy human individuals. Assay used: immunoSEQ multiplex PCR; TCRdb lists only in-frame clones, some missing. The profile shows more than 1.2 million clones, around 98.5% of them singletons. Material: naive CD4+ T cells sorted from blood. Stated subset: CD45RA+ positively selected. Every receptor here comes from a man aged 25-40 years in good health.

The gene calls are TRBV10-2 and TRBJ2-7; 10 nucleotides match TRBD2. Germline CDR1 and CDR2: WSHSY and SAAADI. This CDR3 contains 14 residues. The junction had 7 bases not matched to a gene; V was cut back by 5 bases and J by 6 bases. CDR3 in DNA: TGCGCCAGCAGTCTCCTAGCGGGAGCGGGCGAGCAGTACTTC. It yields the protein CASSLLAGAGEQYF.

The rearrangement links TRBV5-4 to TRBJ2-7, with 10 bases matching TRBD1. Germline V gene data show CDR1 as SGHNT and CDR2 as YYREEE (reference sequence). V shed 4 bases and J 2 bases; nucleotides not matched to a gene: 6. This CDR3 has 15 amino acids. The CDR3 region has the DNA TGTGCCAGCAGCGCCGGGACAGGGGAGCCCTACGAGCAGTACTTC. Protein: CASSAGTGEPYEQYF. The complete variable domain, with remaining parts taken from reference TRBV5-4 and TRBJ2-7, reads ETGVTQSPTHLIKTRGQQVTLRCSSQSGHNTVSWYQQALGQGPQFIFQYYREEENGRGNFPPRFSGLQFPNYSSELNVNALELDDSALYLCASSAGTGEPYEQYFGPGTRLTVT.

V and J are TRBV6-4 and TRBJ2-3, with 9 bases that match TRBD2. Looked up from germline, CDR1 is MRHNA and CDR2 is SNTAGT. The trim removed 4 bases at V and 6 bases at J, leaving 11 bases unmatched. The length of the CDR3 is 16 residues. CDR3 bases: TGTGCCAGCAGTGTGCTAGCGGGACCCCGAGGTGATACGCAGTATTTT. This codes for CASSVLAGPRGDTQYF.

This clone was seen once. The rearrangement uses TRBV7-9 and TRBJ2-1, with D possibly called TRBD1 or TRBD2 (5 bases each). V was trimmed by 4 bases and J by 1 base, leaving 14 bases between them. This CDR3 contains 16 residues. Germline V gene data show CDR1 as SEHNR and CDR2 as FQNEAQ (reference sequence). The CDR3 DNA reads as TGTGCCAGCAGCTCTAGTGGGGGTCTTTCCTACAATGAGCAGTTCTTC. This codes for CASSSSGGLSYNEQFF.

V usage is TRBV4-1 and J usage is TRBJ2-3, with 13 bases lining up with TRBD2. The CDR3 has 16 amino acids. V lost 5 bases to trimming and J lost 5 bases; unmatched junction nucleotides: 7. Germline-derived CDR1 and CDR2 are MGHRA and YSYEKL. DNA of the CDR3: TGCGCCAGCAGCTCACTAGCGGGAGGGCCCGGAGATACGCAGTATTTT. Amino acids: CASSSLAGGPGDTQYF.

J is TRBJ1-1 and V is TRBV7-2; 7 nucleotides match TRBD1. Germline-derived CDR1 and CDR2 are SGHTA and FQGNSA. CDR3 length: 15 residues. V shed 5 bases and J 1 base; nucleotides not matched to a gene: 7. CDR3 loop: CASSPWTGANTEAFF. The CDR3 DNA follows: TGTGCCAGCAGCCCGTGGACAGGAGCGAACACTGAAGCTTTCTTT.

V and J are TRBV28 and TRBJ1-3; D is perhaps TRBD1 (6 bases). V was cut by 4 bases and J by 3 bases, with 7 bases left in between. The CDR3 has 13 amino acids. Per the germline V gene, CDR1 is MDHEN and CDR2 is SYDVKM. The CDR3 protein is CASSSGVGNTIYF. The CDR3 DNA sequence: TGTGCCAGCAGTTCAGGGGTTGGAAACACCATATATTTT.

The chain links TRBV2 to TRBJ1-2; maybe TRBD1 (5 bases). The germline V gene has CDR1 SNHLY and CDR2 FYNNEI. V was cut by 7 bases and J by 4 bases, with 10 bases left in between. This CDR3 has 12 residues. CDR3 nucleotide sequence: TGTGCCAGCAAGTCGGGGGGCTATGGCTACACCTTC. Its translation is CASKSGGYGYTF.

CDR3 protein: CASSQSPRYDLLADTQYF. For the CDR3, the DNA is TGCGCCAGCAGCCAATCCCCGAGGTACGATTTGTTGGCAGATACGCAGTATTTT. The chain employs TRBV4-1 and TRBJ2-3; D is ambiguous. Trimming took 2 bases from V and 4 from J, leaving 22 bases between them. The CDR3 sequence is 18 residues long. The germline gives CDR1 MGHRA, CDR2 YSYEKL.

The chain recombines TRBV18 with TRBJ1-1; D gene ambiguous. Germline V gene sequence: CDR1 KGHSH, CDR2 LQKENI. V was cut by 1 base and J by 0 bases, with 9 bases left in between. This CDR3 comprises 15 residues. The CDR3, as DNA: TGTGCCAGCTCACCACGGGAAGACATGAACACTGAAGCTTTCTTT. Protein: CASSPREDMNTEAFF.

This chain uses TRBV6-1 with TRBJ1-2; 8 nucleotides agree with TRBD1. The CDR3 consists of 14 residues. The ends lost 3 bases at V and 5 bases at J; junction bases unmatched: 5. Germline CDR1 MNHNS, CDR2 SASEGT. CDR3 loop: CASSDNRGNYGYTF. The CDR3 bases are TGTGCCAGCAGTGATAACAGGGGGAATTATGGCTACACCTTC.

The chain is built from TRBV5-1 and TRBJ2-1; 7 bases are shared with TRBD1. The CDR3 contains 15 residues. CDR1 is SGHRS and CDR2 is YFSETQ in the germline V gene. Trimming removed 4 bases from V and 5 bases from J; junction bases left unmatched: 9. The chain's CDR3 is CASSRGTVFDNEQFF. The CDR3 DNA is TGCGCCAGCAGCCGAGGGACAGTTTTTGACAATGAGCAGTTCTTC. The full variable domain, completed using reference TRBV5-1 and TRBJ2-1, is KAGVTQTPRYLIKTRGQQVTLSCSPISGHRSVSWYQQTPGQGLQFLFEYFSETQRNKGNFPGRFSGRQFSNSRSEMNVSTLELGDSALYLCASSRGTVFDNEQFFGPGTRLTVL.

Regarding this clone: Other nucleotide sequences from this sample produce the same CDR3. This chain uses TRBV7-9 with TRBJ1-5; D not resolved. The germline V gene has CDR1 SEHNR and CDR2 FQNEAQ (reference sequence). The CDR3 contains 12 residues. The V and J ends lost 1 base and 3 bases respectively, with 1 base between them. CDR3 sequence reads: CASSLVNQPQHF. In DNA form, the CDR3 reads TGTGCCAGCAGCTTAGTCAATCAGCCCCAGCATTTT.

The sample holds one count of this clone. This chain uses TRBV29-1 with TRBJ1-1; no firm D call. Trimming removed 4 bases from V and 7 bases from J, with 7 bases in between. The CDR3 has 10 residues. Germline loops: CDR1 SQVTM, CDR2 ANQGSEA. The CDR3 DNA sequence: TGCAGCGTTGCCTTTATTGAAGCTTTCTTT. Its protein is CSVAFIEAFF.

This chain connects TRBV5-5 to TRBJ2-7; tentatively, D is TRBD1 (5 bases). This CDR3 spans 14 amino acids. Germline V gene sequence: CDR1 SGHKS, CDR2 YYEKEE (reference sequence). V was pared by 0 bases and J by 3 bases, with 10 bases between. CDR3 nucleotide sequence: TGTGCCAGCAGCTTGGTGACAGAGAACTACGAGCAGTACTTC. It specifies CASSLVTENYEQYF.

On this clone: Distinct nucleotide sequences in the sample also encode this CDR3. V is TRBV18 and J is TRBJ2-2; the D gene is possibly TRBD1 (5 bases). V lost 2 bases and J 4 bases, leaving 11 bases between the germline ends. This CDR3 comprises 15 residues. CDR1 KGHSH and CDR2 LQKENI come from the germline V gene. The CDR3 sequence: CASSPRQGGTGELFF. In DNA form, the CDR3 reads TGTGCCAGCTCACCAAGGCAGGGTGGCACCGGGGAGCTGTTTTTT.

The V and J genes are TRBV28 and TRBJ2-1; D gene unclear. The CDR3 totals 15 residues. The germline V gene has CDR1 MDHEN and CDR2 SYDVKM. V lost 6 bases, J lost 0 bases, and 12 bases lay in between. The CDR3: CASRRRPSSYNEQFF. In DNA, the CDR3 is TGTGCCAGCAGACGACGGCCGAGCTCCTACAATGAGCAGTTCTTC.

This chain links TRBV10-3 with TRBJ2-7, with 10 bases aligning to TRBD1. V lost 1 base, J lost 6 bases, and 9 bases stayed unmatched. CDR1 and CDR2 (germline): ENHRY, SYGVKD. The CDR3 is 16 amino acids. CDR3 region: CAISEWAGTGVGEQYF. The CDR3 nucleotides are TGTGCCATCAGTGAGTGGGCCGGGACAGGGGTGGGCGAGCAGTACTTC.

This clone appeared once. V is TRBV15 and J is TRBJ2-1, with D possibly being TRBD2 (6 bases). CDR3 length equals 12 residues. Germline assignment: CDR1 LNHNV and CDR2 YYDKDF (reference sequence). V lost 4 bases and J lost 14, with 15 bases in between. The CDR3 DNA sequence: TGTGCCACCAGCACGTCAGCGGGCCGCGAGTTCTTC. Residues: CATSTSAGREFF.

V and J are TRBV7-3 and TRBJ2-7; 8 bases agree with TRBD1. CDR3 length: 17 residues. Germline assignment: CDR1 SGHTA and CDR2 FQGTGA. Trimming removed 5 bases from V and 7 bases from J; junction bases left unmatched: 19. CDR3 sequence (DNA): TGTGCCAGCAGCCAAGGAGGGTGGGACAGGACGGGGGCGGAGCAGTACTTC. The encoded protein is CASSQGGWDRTGAEQYF.

J is TRBJ2-1 and V is TRBV15; 8 nucleotides match TRBD1. CDR3 length: 15 residues. CDR1 is LNHNV and CDR2 is YYDKDF in the germline V gene (reference sequence). With 5 bases clipped from V and 4 bases from J, the junction kept 7 bases outside the gene matches. The CDR3 region is CATSFRDRRYNEQFF. The CDR3 DNA reads as TGTGCCACCAGCTTCCGGGACAGGCGATACAATGAGCAGTTCTTC. The full variable domain, completed using reference TRBV15 and TRBJ2-1, is DAMVIQNPRYQVTQFGKPVTLSCSQTLNHNVMYWYQQKSSQAPKLLFHYYDKDFNNEADTPDNFQSRRPNTSFCFLDIRSPGLGDTAMYLCATSFRDRRYNEQFFGPGTRLTVL.

Written as DNA, the CDR3 is TGTGCAAGTCGCTATCGCGCAGGGCATAGCAATCAGCCCCAGCATTTT. This codes for CASRYRAGHSNQPQHF. The rearrangement joins TRBV12-2 to TRBJ1-5; the table calls TRBD1, which could not be checked here. TRBV12-2 is given as a pseudogene. The CDR3 loop spans 16 amino acids.

This chain joins TRBV6-5 and TRBJ1-2; no definite D call. Per germline, CDR1 MNHEY and CDR2 SVGAGI. Trimming took off 6 bases at V and 2 bases at J, with 13 bases between the two ends. The CDR3 totals 14 residues. This chain's CDR3 is CASSPSLRNYGYTF. The DNA for the CDR3 is TGTGCCAGCAGCCCATCGTTGAGGAACTATGGCTACACCTTC.

The CDR3 loop reads CASSQMHWDRDYNEQFF. In DNA, the CDR3 is TGTGCCAGCTCACAGATGCACTGGGACAGGGACTACAATGAGCAGTTCTTC. The V and J genes are TRBV18 and TRBJ2-1, with 9 nucleotides matching TRBD1. This CDR3 has 17 amino acids. J gave up 3 bases and V 4 bases, and 10 bases lay outside the gene matches. CDR1 and CDR2 (germline): KGHSH, LQKENI.